This paragraph reports one T cell receptor (beta chain). Its antigen is not known. This table comes from immunoSEQ multiplex PCR, and its TCRdb copy is limited to in-frame clones, with some not included. The repertoire holds 35,000 to 50,000 clones, with more than 85% as singletons. V was clipped by 5 bases and J by 3 bases, with 16 bases between them. The CDR3 is 15 residues long. Germline V CDR1 and CDR2: LNHDA, SQIVND (reference sequence). Time point of the sample: week 23, last vaccination. A 20-mer mutant IDH1 peptide at 300 ug was injected subcutaneously with topical imiquimod. This sample is part of a study of a mutant IDH1 vaccine in newly diagnosed glioma. Across the whole study: Vaccines began 4-6 weeks after radiotherapy alone, or with temozolomide cycles. It was radiotherapy, temozolomide, or both that patients received previously, with most receiving both. Study-level points and caveats: Seemingly, pseudoprogression had no relation to changes in the top peripheral T cell clonotypes.

Sequencing used PBMCs, obtained from a glioma patient whose treatment included an IDH1 peptide vaccine. The chain recombines TRBV19 with TRBJ1-1; maybe TRBD1 (5 bases). The receptor was derived from a man aged 45-65 years with glioma. DNA of the CDR3: TGTGCCAGTAGTGGGGCCCAGGGTAGAGACACTGAAGCTTTCTTT. Translated, it gives CASSGAQGRDTEAFF. Together with reference TRBV19 and TRBJ1-1, the CDR3 gives the full variable domain: DGGITQSPKYLFRKEGQNVTLSCEQNLNHDAMYWYRQDPGQGLRLIYYSQIVNDFQKGDIAEGYSVSREKKESFPLTVTSAQKNPTAFYLCASSGAQGRDTEAFFGQGTRLTVV.